Given below is one T cell receptor beta chain in context. Antigen: not known. There are 14 residues in the CDR3. Between the trimmed V and J ends, which lost 8 bases and 2 bases, there was a span of 16 bases. CDR1 is SNHLY, CDR2 FYNNEI, per germline. These data originate in a study of a mutant IDH1 vaccine in newly diagnosed glioma. Documented time point: week 35, safety follow-up. Alongside topical imiquimod, each dose of vaccine comprised 300 ug of mutant IDH1 20-mer peptide. Measured with immunoSEQ multiplex PCR; TCRdb has only the in-frame clones, and not every one. The data show 50,000 to 70,000 clones, 80% to 90% seen once.

Sequenced here: PBMCs, sampled from a glioma patient whose treatment included an IDH1 peptide vaccine. V gene TRBV2 combines with J gene TRBJ2-7; tentative D call: TRBD1 (6 bases). The receptor was derived from a man aged 40-49 years with glioma. CDR3 sequence (DNA): TGTGCCAGCGGAAAGGCAGGGGCGGCCTACGAGCAGTACTTC. This translates into CASGKAGAAYEQYF.